Listed below are T cell receptor beta chains from one sample, sequenced in a study of T cell responses to AZD1222 COVID-19 vaccine. Clones were sequenced by immunoSEQ multiplex PCR, and TCRdb holds only the in-frame ones, with some missing. The repertoire includes 95,000 to 150,000 clones, more than 70% of them detected once, and approximately 4.2% sits in the top ten. This sample comprised peripheral blood, obtained on day 0 of AZD1222 vaccination. These receptors were obtained from an adult in good health. The CDR3 runs from the conserved cysteine through the conserved F or W. D genes are given only for firm matches. Size is stated for part of the rows, as once, few or many counts, or as a class when the clone is expanded.

>TRBV30|NA|TRBJ1-6|TRBD1
CAWSETGGLNSPLHF
TGTGCCTGGAGTGAGACAGGGGGACTTAATTCACCCCTCCACTTT
>TRBV5-1|NA|TRBJ1-2|TRBD1
CASSLEGQGINYGYTF
TGCGCCAGCAGCTTGGAGGGACAGGGCATTAACTATGGCTACACCTTC
>TRBV28|NA|TRBJ1-1|NA
CASSQFSFMNTEAFF
TGTGCCAGCAGTCAATTTAGTTTTATGAACACTGAAGCTTTCTTT
>TRBV4-3|NA|TRBJ2-2|NA
CASSQDWGARSTGELFF
TGCGCCAGCAGCCAAGATTGGGGGGCGCGAAGCACCGGGGAGCTGTTTTTT
>TRBV5-1|NA|TRBJ2-6|NA
CASSFTGSGANVLTF
TGCGCCAGCAGCTTTACAGGGTCTGGGGCCAACGTCCTGACTTTC
>TRBV30|NA|TRBJ2-7|TRBD1
CAWSVQGAYSYEQYF
TGTGCCTGGAGTGTACAGGGGGCCTACTCCTACGAGCAGTACTTC
>TRBV18|NA|TRBJ2-3|TRBD2
CASALGAGGLVTDTQYF
TGTGCCAGCGCCCTCGGGGCGGGGGGGCTCGTGACAGATACGCAGTATTTT
>TRBV27|NA|TRBJ1-5|TRBD1
CASSPDRERHQPQHF
TGTGCCAGCAGCCCGGACAGGGAGAGGCATCAGCCCCAGCATTTT
>TRBV7-9|NA|TRBJ1-3|NA
CASSLGAGNTIYF
TGTGCCAGCAGCTTAGGGGCGGGAAACACCATATATTTT
>TRBV3-1/TRBV3-2|NA|TRBJ1-2|NA
CASSQGSSGDGYTF
TGTGCCAGCAGCCAAGGGTCGTCAGGGGATGGCTACACCTTC
>TRBV20-1|NA|TRBJ2-1|NA
CSASWRDGLSDEQFF
TGCAGTGCTAGTTGGCGGGATGGCCTGTCGGATGAGCAGTTCTTC
>TRBV28|NA|TRBJ1-2|TRBD1
CASTPTGQGAGGYTF
TGTGCCAGCACCCCCACGGGCCAGGGGGCAGGGGGCTACACCTTC
>TRBV6-1|NA|TRBJ1-2|TRBD1
CASSFANRGPYGYTF
TGTGCCAGCAGTTTCGCTAACAGGGGTCCCTATGGCTACACCTTC
>TRBV29-1|NA|TRBJ2-5|NA
CSVSDAGETQYF
TGCAGCGTATCCGACGCAGGGGAGACCCAGTACTTC
>TRBV10-3|NA|TRBJ1-5|NA
CAIAADEDNQPQHF
TGTGCCATCGCGGCGGACGAGGACAATCAGCCCCAGCATTTT
>TRBV30|NA|TRBJ2-1|NA
CAWSLTLVRIEQFF
TGTGCCTGGAGTTTGACCTTGGTACGCATTGAGCAGTTCTTC
>TRBV6-5|NA|TRBJ1-5|NA
CASTLRGLGNQPQHF
TGTGCCAGCACCCTAAGAGGGCTTGGCAATCAGCCCCAGCATTTT
>TRBV10-3|NA|TRBJ1-1|NA
CAISSAGHPNTEAFF
TGTGCCATCAGCTCGGCTGGACACCCGAACACTGAAGCTTTCTTT
>TRBV6-5|NA|TRBJ2-2|TRBD2
CASSYNRLAGAGELFF
TGTGCCAGCAGTTACAATCGACTAGCGGGAGCCGGGGAGCTGTTTTTT
>TRBV18|NA|TRBJ2-6|NA
CASSPSARTGGGPVGANVLTF
TGTGCCAGCTCCCCCAGCGCGAGGACCGGAGGGGGGCCGGTGGGGGCCAACGTCCTGACTTTC
>TRBV7-3|NA|TRBJ1-1|NA
CASSSGGALNTEAFF
TGTGCCAGCAGCTCCGGAGGGGCCTTGAACACTGAAGCTTTCTTT
>TRBV19|NA|TRBJ2-5|NA
CASRNGETQYF
TGTGCCAGTAGAAACGGGGAGACCCAGTACTTC
>TRBV9|NA|TRBJ1-1|NA
CASSDVGNTEAFF
TGTGCCAGCAGCGATGTAGGGAACACTGAAGCTTTCTTT
>TRBV7-9|NA|TRBJ2-1|NA
CASSTTDYNEQFF
TGTGCCAGCAGCACGACCGATTACAATGAGCAGTTCTTC
>TRBV30|NA|TRBJ2-7|NA
CAWTDPGRHYEQYF
TGTGCCTGGACCGACCCGGGCAGGCACTACGAGCAGTACTTC
>TRBV28|NA|TRBJ1-6|NA
CASLEGNNSPLHF
TGTGCCAGTTTAGAGGGGAATAATTCACCCCTCCACTTT
>TRBV19|NA|TRBJ1-5|TRBD1
CASSMAPGGFQPQHF
TGTGCCAGTAGTATGGCCCCAGGGGGCTTTCAGCCCCAGCATTTT
>TRBV6-5|NA|TRBJ2-1|NA
CASSFDTYNEQFF
TGTGCCAGCAGTTTTGATACCTACAATGAGCAGTTCTTC
>TRBV6-2/TRBV6-3|NA|TRBJ1-5|NA
CASSSGQFNRQGNQPQHF
TGTGCCAGCAGTTCCGGACAGTTTAATAGGCAAGGCAATCAGCCCCAGCATTTT
>TRBV10-1|NA|TRBJ1-5|NA
CASGERTAGSNQPQHF
TGCGCCAGTGGGGAGCGCACCGCAGGGAGCAATCAGCCCCAGCATTTT
>TRBV27|few|TRBJ2-1|TRBD2
CASSFGGGGHNEQFF
TGTGCCAGCAGTTTTGGGGGGGGAGGGCACAATGAGCAGTTCTTC
>TRBV19|NA|TRBJ1-3|NA
CASRPGSAASGNTIYF
TGTGCCAGTAGACCGGGATCGGCTGCCTCTGGAAACACCATATATTTT
>TRBV5-4|many|TRBJ2-3|TRBD2
CASSLRLAGGPTDTQYF
TGTGCCAGCAGCTTGCGGTTAGCGGGGGGGCCTACAGATACGCAGTATTTT
>TRBV28|NA|TRBJ1-6|NA
CASSFGILISPLHF
TGTGCCAGCAGTTTCGGCATTCTAATCTCGCCCCTCCACTTT
>TRBV6-6|NA|TRBJ1-1|TRBD1
CASRGQAGNPNTEAFF
TGTGCCAGCAGAGGACAGGCAGGAAACCCGAACACTGAAGCTTTCTTT